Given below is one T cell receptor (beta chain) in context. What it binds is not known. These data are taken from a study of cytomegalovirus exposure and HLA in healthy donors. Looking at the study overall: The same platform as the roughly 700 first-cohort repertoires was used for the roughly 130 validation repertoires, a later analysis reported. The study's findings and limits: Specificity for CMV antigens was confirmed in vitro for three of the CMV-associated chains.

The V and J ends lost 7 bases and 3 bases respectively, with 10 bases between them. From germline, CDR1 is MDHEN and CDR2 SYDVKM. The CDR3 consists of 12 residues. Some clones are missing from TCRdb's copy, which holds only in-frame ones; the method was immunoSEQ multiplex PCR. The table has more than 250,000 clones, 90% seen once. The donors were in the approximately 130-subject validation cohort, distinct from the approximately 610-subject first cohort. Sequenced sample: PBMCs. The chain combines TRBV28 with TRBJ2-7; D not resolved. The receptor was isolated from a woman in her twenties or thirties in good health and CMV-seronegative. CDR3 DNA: TGTGCCAGCAAGGACGGTCGCTACGAGCAGTACTTC. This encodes CASKDGRYEQYF.